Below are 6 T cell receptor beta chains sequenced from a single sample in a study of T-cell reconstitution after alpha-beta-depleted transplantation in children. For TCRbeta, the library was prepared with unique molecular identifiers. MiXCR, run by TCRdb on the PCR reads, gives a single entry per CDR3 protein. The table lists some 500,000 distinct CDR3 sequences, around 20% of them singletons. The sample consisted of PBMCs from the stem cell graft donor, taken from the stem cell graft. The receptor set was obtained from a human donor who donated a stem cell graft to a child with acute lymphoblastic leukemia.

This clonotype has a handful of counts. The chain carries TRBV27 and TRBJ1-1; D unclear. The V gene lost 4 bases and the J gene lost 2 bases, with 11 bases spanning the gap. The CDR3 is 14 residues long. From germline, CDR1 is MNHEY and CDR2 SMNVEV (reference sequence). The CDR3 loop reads CASSYLKGNTEAFF. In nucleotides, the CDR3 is TGTGCCAGCAGTTATCTGAAGGGAAACACTGAAGCTTTCTTT.

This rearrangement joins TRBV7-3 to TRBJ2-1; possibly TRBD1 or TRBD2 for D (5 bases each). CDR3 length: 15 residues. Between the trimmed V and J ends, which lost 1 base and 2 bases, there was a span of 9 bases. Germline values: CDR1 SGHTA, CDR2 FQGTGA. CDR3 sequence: CASSLMQGPYNEQFF. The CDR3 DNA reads TGTGCCAGCAGCTTAATGCAGGGACCCTACAATGAGCAGTTCTTC. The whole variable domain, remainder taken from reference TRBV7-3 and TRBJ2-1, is GAGVSQTPSNKVTEKGKYVELRCDPISGHTALYWYRQSLGQGPEFLIYFQGTGAADDSGLPNDRFFAVRPEGSVSTLKIQRTERGDSAVYLCASSLMQGPYNEQFFGPGTRLTVL.

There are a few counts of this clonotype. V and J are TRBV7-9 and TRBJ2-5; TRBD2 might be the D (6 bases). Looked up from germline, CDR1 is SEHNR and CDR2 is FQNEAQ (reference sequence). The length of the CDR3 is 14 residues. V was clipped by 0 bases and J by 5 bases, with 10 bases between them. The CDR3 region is CASSLAAGQETQYF. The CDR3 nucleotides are TGTGCCAGCAGCTTAGCCGCGGGGCAGGAGACCCAGTACTTC.

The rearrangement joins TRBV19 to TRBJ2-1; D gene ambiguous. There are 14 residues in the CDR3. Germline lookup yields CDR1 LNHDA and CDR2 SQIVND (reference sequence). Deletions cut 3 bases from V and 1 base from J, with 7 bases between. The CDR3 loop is CASSMKLSYNEQFF. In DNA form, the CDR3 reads TGTGCCAGTAGTATGAAATTATCCTACAATGAGCAGTTCTTC.

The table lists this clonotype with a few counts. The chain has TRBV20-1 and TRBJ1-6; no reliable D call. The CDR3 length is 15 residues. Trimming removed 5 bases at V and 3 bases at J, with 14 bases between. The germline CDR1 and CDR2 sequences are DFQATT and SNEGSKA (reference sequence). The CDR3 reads CSAPGAPVYNSPLHF. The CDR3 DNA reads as TGCAGTGCTCCCGGAGCTCCCGTCTATAATTCACCCCTCCACTTT.

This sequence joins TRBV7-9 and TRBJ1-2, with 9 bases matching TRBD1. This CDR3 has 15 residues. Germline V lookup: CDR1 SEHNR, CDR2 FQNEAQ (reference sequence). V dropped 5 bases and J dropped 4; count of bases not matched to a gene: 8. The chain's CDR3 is CASSRPTGGGYGYTF. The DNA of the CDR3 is TGTGCCAGCAGCAGACCGACAGGGGGAGGCTATGGCTACACCTTC.